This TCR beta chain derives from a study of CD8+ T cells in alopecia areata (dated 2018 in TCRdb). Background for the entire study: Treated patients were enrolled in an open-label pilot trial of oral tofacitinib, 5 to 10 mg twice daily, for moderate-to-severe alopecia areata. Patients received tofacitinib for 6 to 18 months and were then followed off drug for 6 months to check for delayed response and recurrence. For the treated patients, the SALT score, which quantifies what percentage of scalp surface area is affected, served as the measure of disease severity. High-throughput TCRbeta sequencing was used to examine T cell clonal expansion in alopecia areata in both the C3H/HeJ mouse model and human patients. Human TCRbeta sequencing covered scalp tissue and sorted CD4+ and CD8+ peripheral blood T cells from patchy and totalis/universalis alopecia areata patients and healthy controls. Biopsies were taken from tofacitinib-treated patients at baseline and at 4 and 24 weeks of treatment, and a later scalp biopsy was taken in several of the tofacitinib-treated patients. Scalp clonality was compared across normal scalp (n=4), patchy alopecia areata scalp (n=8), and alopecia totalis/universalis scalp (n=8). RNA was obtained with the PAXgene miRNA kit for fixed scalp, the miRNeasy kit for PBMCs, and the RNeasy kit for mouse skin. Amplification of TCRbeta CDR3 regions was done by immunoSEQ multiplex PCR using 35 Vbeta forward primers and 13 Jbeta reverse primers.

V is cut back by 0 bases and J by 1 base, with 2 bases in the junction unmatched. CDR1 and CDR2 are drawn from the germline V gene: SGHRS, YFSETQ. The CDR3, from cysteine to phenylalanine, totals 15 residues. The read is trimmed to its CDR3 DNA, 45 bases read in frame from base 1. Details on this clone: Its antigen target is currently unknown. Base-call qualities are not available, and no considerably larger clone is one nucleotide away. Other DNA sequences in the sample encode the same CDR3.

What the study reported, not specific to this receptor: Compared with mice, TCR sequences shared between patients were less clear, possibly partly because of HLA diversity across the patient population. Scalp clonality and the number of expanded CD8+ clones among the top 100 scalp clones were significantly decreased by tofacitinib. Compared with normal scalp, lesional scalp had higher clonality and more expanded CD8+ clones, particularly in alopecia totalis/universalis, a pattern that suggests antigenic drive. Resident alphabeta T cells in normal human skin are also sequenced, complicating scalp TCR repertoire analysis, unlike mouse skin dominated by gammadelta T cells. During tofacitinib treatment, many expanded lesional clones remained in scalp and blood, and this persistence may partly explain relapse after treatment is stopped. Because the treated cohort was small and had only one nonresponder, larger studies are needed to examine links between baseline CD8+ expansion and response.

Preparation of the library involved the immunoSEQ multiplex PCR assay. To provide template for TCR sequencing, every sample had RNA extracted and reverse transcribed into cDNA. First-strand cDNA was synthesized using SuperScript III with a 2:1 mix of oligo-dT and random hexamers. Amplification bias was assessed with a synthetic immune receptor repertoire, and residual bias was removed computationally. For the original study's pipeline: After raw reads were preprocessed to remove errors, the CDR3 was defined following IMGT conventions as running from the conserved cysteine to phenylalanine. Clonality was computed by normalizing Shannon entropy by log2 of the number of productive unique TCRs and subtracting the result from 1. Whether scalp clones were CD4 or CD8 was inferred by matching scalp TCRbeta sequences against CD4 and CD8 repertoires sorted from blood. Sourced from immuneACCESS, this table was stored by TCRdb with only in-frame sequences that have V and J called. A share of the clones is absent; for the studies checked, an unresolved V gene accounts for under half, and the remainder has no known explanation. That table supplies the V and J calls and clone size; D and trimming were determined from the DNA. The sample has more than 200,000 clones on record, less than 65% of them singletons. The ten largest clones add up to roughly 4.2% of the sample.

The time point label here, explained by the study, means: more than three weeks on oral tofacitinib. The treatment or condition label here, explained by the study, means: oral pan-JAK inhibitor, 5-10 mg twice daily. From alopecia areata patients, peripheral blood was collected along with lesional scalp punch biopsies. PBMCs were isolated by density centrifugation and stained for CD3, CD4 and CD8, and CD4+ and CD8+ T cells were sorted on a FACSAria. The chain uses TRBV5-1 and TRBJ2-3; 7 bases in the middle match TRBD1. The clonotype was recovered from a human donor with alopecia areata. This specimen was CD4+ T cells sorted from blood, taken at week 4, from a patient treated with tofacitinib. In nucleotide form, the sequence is TGCGCCAGCAGCTTGGACGGACAGGGCACAGATACGCAGTATTTT. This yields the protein CASSLDGQGTDTQYF.